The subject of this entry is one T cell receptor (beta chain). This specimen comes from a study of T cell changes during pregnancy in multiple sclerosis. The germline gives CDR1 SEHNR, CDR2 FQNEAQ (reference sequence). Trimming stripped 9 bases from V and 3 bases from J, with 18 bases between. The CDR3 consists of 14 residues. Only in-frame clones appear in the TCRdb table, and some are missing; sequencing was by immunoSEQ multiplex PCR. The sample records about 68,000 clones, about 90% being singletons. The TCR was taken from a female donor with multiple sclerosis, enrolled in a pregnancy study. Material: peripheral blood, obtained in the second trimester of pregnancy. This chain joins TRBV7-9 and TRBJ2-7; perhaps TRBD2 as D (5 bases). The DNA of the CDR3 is TGTGCCAGTCGCGGCGGGCCTCTGAACTACGAGCAGTACTTC. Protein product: CASRGGPLNYEQYF.